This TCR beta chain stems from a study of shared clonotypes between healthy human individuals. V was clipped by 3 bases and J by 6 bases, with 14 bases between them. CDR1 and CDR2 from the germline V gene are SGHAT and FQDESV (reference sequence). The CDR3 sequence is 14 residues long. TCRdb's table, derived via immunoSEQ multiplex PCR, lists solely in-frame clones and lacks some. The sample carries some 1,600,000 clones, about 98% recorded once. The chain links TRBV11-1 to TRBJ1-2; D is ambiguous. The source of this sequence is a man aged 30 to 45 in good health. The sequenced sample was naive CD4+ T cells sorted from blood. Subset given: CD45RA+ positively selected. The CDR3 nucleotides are TGTGCCAGCAGCTTCTCCCCGCAGAAGGATGGCTACACCTTC. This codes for CASSFSPQKDGYTF.